Following are 27 T cell receptor beta chains from one sample sequenced in a study of a mutant IDH1 vaccine in newly diagnosed glioma. The method was immunoSEQ multiplex PCR; TCRdb's version includes in-frame clones alone and lacks a portion of them. Of about 64,000 clones in the sample, roughly 74% are singletons; the top ten hold over 4%. Time point described: week 35, safety follow-up. Vaccine doses each comprised 300 ug of mutant IDH1 20-mer peptide, with topical imiquimod. These receptors' targets are unknown. Source: PBMCs, taken from a glioma patient whose treatment included an IDH1 peptide vaccine. These receptors all stem from a man between 50 and 59 years old with glioma.

This chain joins TRBV25-1 and TRBJ2-2; 7 bases line up with TRBD1. Trimming cost V 1 base and J 4 bases; bases outside gene matches: 3. The CDR3 runs 15 residues. From germline, CDR1 is MGHDK and CDR2 SYGVNS. CDR3 region: CASSESAGGTGELFF. CDR3 coding DNA: TGTGCCAGCAGTGAATCTGCAGGGGGCACCGGGGAGCTGTTTTTT.

This rearrangement joins TRBV5-4 to TRBJ2-1, with D maybe TRBD1 (6 bases). The CDR3 is made up of 16 amino acids. Trimming removed 6 bases from V and 1 base from J, with 17 bases in between. Germline V gene lookup returns CDR1 SGHNT and CDR2 YYREEE (reference sequence). CDR3 loop: CASNKGEMGSYNEQFF. For the CDR3, the DNA is TGTGCCAGCAATAAGGGGGAGATGGGGTCCTACAATGAGCAGTTCTTC.

This clone was seen a few times. The chain joins TRBV7-9 to TRBJ2-7; perhaps D is TRBD1 or TRBD2 (5 bases each). CDR1 is SEHNR, CDR2 FQNEAQ, per germline (reference sequence). V gave up 5 bases and J gave up 2 bases, with 10 bases separating them. The CDR3 runs 13 residues. CDR3 nucleotides: TGTGCCAGCAGCCCCAGGGAGACCTACGAGCAGTACTTC. Encoded protein: CASSPRETYEQYF.

To note about this clone: Other DNA sequences in this sample translate to the same CDR3. The V call is TRBV27, the J call TRBJ2-3; D call uncertain. This CDR3 has 15 residues. V was clipped by 5 bases and J by 1 base, with 13 bases between them. Germline-derived CDR1 and CDR2 are MNHEY and SMNVEV (reference sequence). CDR3: CASSPRGPGTDTQYF. The CDR3 DNA follows: TGTGCCAGCAGTCCCAGAGGCCCAGGCACAGATACGCAGTATTTT.

In nucleotides, the CDR3 is TGTGCCAGCAGCTTAATTGGCCCTGAGCAGTTCTTC. This encodes CASSLIGPEQFF. The rearrangement links TRBV5-4 to TRBJ2-1; D gene uncertain. The CDR3 covers 12 residues. Trimming left V 2 bases short and J 9 bases short, with 9 bases between. Germline CDR1 is SGHNT and CDR2 is YYREEE (reference sequence).

The J gene is TRBJ1-3, the V gene TRBV6-6; D is unclear. The CDR3 has 14 amino acids. Germline V gene lookup returns CDR1 MNHNY and CDR2 SVGAGI (reference sequence). V was shortened by 4 bases and J by 4 bases, with 11 bases between the two germline ends. CDR3 DNA sequence: TGTGCCAGCAGTTCGGGATCCTCAGGAAACACCATATATTTT. Amino acids: CASSSGSSGNTIYF.

The V call is TRBV16, the J call TRBJ1-5; 7 bases match TRBD1. Per the germline V gene, CDR1 is KGHSY and CDR2 is FQNENV. Trimming took 1 base from V and 5 from J; bases not matched to a gene: 5. This CDR3 has 15 residues. The CDR3 coding sequence is TGTGCCAGCAGCCAATTCCCAGGGGGAGATCAGCCCCAGCATTTT. Residues: CASSQFPGGDQPQHF.

A few counts support this clone. J is TRBJ2-1 and V is TRBV7-6; 9 bases are shared with TRBD2. The CDR3 has 15 residues. With 2 bases clipped from V and 8 bases from J, the junction kept 7 bases outside the gene matches. Germline V CDR1 and CDR2: SGHVS, FNYEAQ. The CDR3: CASSLQAGGRDEQFF. DNA for the CDR3: TGTGCCAGCAGCTTACAAGCGGGGGGCCGGGATGAGCAGTTCTTC.

The rearrangement uses TRBV5-4 and TRBJ2-2; 7 nucleotides agree with TRBD1. With 4 bases clipped from V and 4 bases from J, the junction kept 10 bases outside the gene matches. There are 16 residues in the CDR3. Germline V gives CDR1 SGHNT, CDR2 YYREEE (reference sequence). The CDR3 coding sequence is TGTGCCAGCAGCCCAGGGACAGCTCGAGGCACCGGGGAGCTGTTTTTT. It encodes CASSPGTARGTGELFF.

The chain joins TRBV5-1 to TRBJ2-6, with D possibly TRBD2 on 6 matching bases. CDR1 is SGHRS and CDR2 is YFSETQ in the germline V gene. Trimming took off 0 bases at V and 1 base at J, with 20 bases between the two ends. This CDR3 is built from 20 residues. This CDR3 reads CASSLELGGRSGSGANVLTF. In nucleotides, the CDR3 is TGCGCCAGCAGCTTGGAGCTGGGGGGAAGAAGCGGATCTGGGGCCAACGTCCTGACTTTC.

The V call is TRBV4-1, the J call TRBJ1-6; TRBD1 might be the D (5 bases). Trimming removed 2 bases at V and 9 bases at J, with 11 bases between. Germline loops: CDR1 MGHRA, CDR2 YSYEKL. CDR3 length equals 14 residues. The CDR3: CASSQTQGGSPLHF. The CDR3 DNA reads TGCGCCAGCAGCCAAACCCAGGGAGGTTCACCCCTCCACTTT.

The chain carries TRBV11-2 and TRBJ1-2, with 7 bases lining up with TRBD1. CDR1 and CDR2 from the germline V gene are SGHAT and FQNNGV. The CDR3 length is 15 residues. Trimming cost V 5 bases and J 2 bases; bases outside gene matches: 8. The chain's CDR3 is CASSPQGGGNYGYTF. Here the CDR3 DNA reads TGTGCCAGCAGCCCCCAGGGAGGGGGCAACTATGGCTACACCTTC.

This sequence joins TRBV5-1 and TRBJ1-1; D is uncertain. Looked up from germline, CDR1 is SGHRS and CDR2 is YFSETQ. The CDR3 is 16 amino acids. Deletions cut 1 base from V and 4 bases from J, with 17 bases between. The CDR3 sequence: CASSLTAFDQSTEAFF. CDR3 DNA sequence: TGCGCCAGCAGCTTGACCGCCTTCGACCAATCCACTGAAGCTTTCTTT.

This chain connects TRBV19 to TRBJ2-5, with 7 positions matching TRBD2. The CDR3 loop spans 11 amino acids. Per the germline V gene, CDR1 is LNHDA and CDR2 is SQIVND (reference sequence). Trimming cost V 10 bases and J 5 bases; bases outside gene matches: 4. This CDR3 reads CATGGGETQYF. In DNA, the CDR3 is TGTGCCACTGGCGGGGGTGAGACCCAGTACTTC.

CDR3 nucleotides: TGTGCCAGCCGCCGGGACAACCTTGCCTACGAGCAGTACTTC. Translated: CASRRDNLAYEQYF. This chain connects TRBV19 to TRBJ2-7; possibly TRBD1 for D (6 bases). Germline loops: CDR1 LNHDA, CDR2 SQIVND (reference sequence). The CDR3 is 14 amino acids. V shed 9 bases and J shed 2 bases, with 17 bases lying between them.

The rearrangement uses TRBV7-2 and TRBJ1-2; D is undetermined. Germline V CDR1 and CDR2: SGHTA, FQGNSA. The CDR3 spans 13 residues. V gave up 4 bases and J gave up 0 bases, with 6 bases separating them. CDR3 in amino acids: CASSSISNYGYTF. As DNA, the CDR3 is TGTGCCAGCAGCTCCATTTCTAACTATGGCTACACCTTC.

V and J are TRBV7-2 and TRBJ2-3; D gene unclear. The CDR3 has 12 amino acids. V was trimmed by 5 bases and J by 9 bases, leaving 12 bases between them. Germline V gives CDR1 SGHTA, CDR2 FQGNSA. Here the CDR3 reads CASSRLAGTQYF. The CDR3, as DNA: TGTGCCAGCAGCCGACTGGCTGGAACGCAGTATTTT.

CDR3: CAWSVTGVHNEQFF. CDR3 sequence (DNA): TGTGCCTGGAGTGTAACAGGGGTCCACAATGAGCAGTTCTTC. V usage is TRBV30 and J usage is TRBJ2-1; TRBD1 matches at 7 bases. Germline-derived CDR1 and CDR2 are GTSNPN and SVGIG (reference sequence). The trim removed 0 bases at V and 5 bases at J, leaving 4 bases unmatched. This CDR3 contains 14 residues.

CDR3 nucleotides: TGTGCCAGCAGTGTAACAGGTTTCTTGCCCCAGCATTTT. Protein sequence: CASSVTGFLPQHF. The V gene is TRBV27, the J gene TRBJ1-5, with a possible D match to TRBD1 (5 bases). Per the germline V gene, CDR1 is MNHEY and CDR2 is SMNVEV (reference sequence). V lost 5 bases to trimming and J lost 9 bases, with 14 bases between them. This CDR3 is built from 13 residues.

Points on this clone: This sample includes further DNA sequences coding for the same CDR3. The chain links TRBV29-1 to TRBJ1-4; 8 nucleotides align to TRBD1. The junction had 5 bases not matched to a gene; V was cut back by 4 bases and J by 7 bases. The CDR3 sequence is 13 residues long. CDR1 SQVTM and CDR2 ANQGSEA come from the germline V gene. CDR3 nucleotide sequence: TGCAGCGTTGGACAGGGGAAAGGTGAAAAACTGTTTTTT. Translating it yields CSVGQGKGEKLFF.

This rearrangement joins TRBV5-6 to TRBJ2-5, with TRBD1 as a possible D gene (6 bases). The CDR3 totals 14 residues. Trimming cost V 2 bases and J 2 bases, with 10 bases left between them. Germline lookup yields CDR1 SGHDT and CDR2 YYEEEE. CDR3 loop: CASSFGRGQETQYF. The CDR3 region has the DNA TGTGCCAGCAGCTTCGGCAGGGGACAAGAGACCCAGTACTTC. Drawing the rest from reference TRBV5-6 and TRBJ2-5, the complete variable domain is DAGVTQSPTHLIKTRGQQVTLRCSPKSGHDTVSWYQQALGQGPQFIFQYYEEEERQRGNFPDRFSGHQFPNYSSELNVNALLLGDSALYLCASSFGRGQETQYFGPGTRLLVL.

CDR3 region: CSYRADSKNIQYF. In DNA form, the CDR3 reads TGCAGCTATCGAGCCGACTCAAAAAACATTCAGTACTTC. The J gene is TRBJ2-4, the V gene TRBV29-1, with D unresolved. Germline CDR1 is SQVTM and CDR2 is ANQGSEA. With 8 bases removed from V and 4 bases from J, the gap between germline ends came to 15 bases. This CDR3 comprises 13 residues.

This clone showed up just once. V and J are TRBV6-5 and TRBJ1-1, with 8 bases matching TRBD1. Germline V gene data show CDR1 as MNHEY and CDR2 as SVGAGI. The CDR3 sequence is 16 residues long. With V trimmed by 4 bases and J by 5 bases, 12 bases remained unmatched. The CDR3 loop reads CASSSKPRTGRTEAFF. For the CDR3, the DNA is TGTGCCAGCAGTTCCAAACCCCGGACAGGGCGGACTGAAGCTTTCTTT.

The gene calls are TRBV28 and TRBJ2-7, with D tentatively TRBD2 (5 bases). Germline-derived CDR1 and CDR2 are MDHEN and SYDVKM. Trimming stripped 5 bases from V and 1 base from J, with 9 bases between. The CDR3 is 13 residues long. The CDR3 coding sequence is TGTGCCAGCAGTGAACGGACTTCCTACGAGCAGTACTTC. It translates to CASSERTSYEQYF.

This chain's CDR3 is CAISEFLDRVSTGELFF. In DNA form, the CDR3 reads TGTGCCATCAGTGAGTTTTTGGACAGGGTTAGCACCGGGGAGCTGTTTTTT. J is TRBJ2-2 and V is TRBV10-3, with 8 bases lining up with TRBD1. CDR3 size: 17 residues. V gave up 1 base and J gave up 4 bases; unmatched junction bases: 8. The germline V gene has CDR1 ENHRY and CDR2 SYGVKD.

V is TRBV6-5 and J is TRBJ2-1; D gene ambiguous. Germline V gene sequence: CDR1 MNHEY, CDR2 SVGAGI. The CDR3 is 15 residues long. V was clipped by 7 bases and J by 0 bases, with 13 bases between them. The CDR3: CASKRTERSYNEQFF. CDR3 sequence (DNA): TGTGCCAGCAAAAGAACAGAGCGCTCCTACAATGAGCAGTTCTTC.

The gene calls are TRBV28 and TRBJ2-2, with a weak D call TRBD2 (5 bases). CDR3 length: 16 residues. The germline CDR1 and CDR2 sequences are MDHEN and SYDVKM. V dropped 2 bases and J dropped 6 bases, with 16 bases sitting between them. The CDR3 spells CASSLVQFGISGELFF. CDR3 DNA: TGTGCCAGCAGTTTAGTACAGTTCGGGATTTCCGGGGAGCTGTTTTTT.